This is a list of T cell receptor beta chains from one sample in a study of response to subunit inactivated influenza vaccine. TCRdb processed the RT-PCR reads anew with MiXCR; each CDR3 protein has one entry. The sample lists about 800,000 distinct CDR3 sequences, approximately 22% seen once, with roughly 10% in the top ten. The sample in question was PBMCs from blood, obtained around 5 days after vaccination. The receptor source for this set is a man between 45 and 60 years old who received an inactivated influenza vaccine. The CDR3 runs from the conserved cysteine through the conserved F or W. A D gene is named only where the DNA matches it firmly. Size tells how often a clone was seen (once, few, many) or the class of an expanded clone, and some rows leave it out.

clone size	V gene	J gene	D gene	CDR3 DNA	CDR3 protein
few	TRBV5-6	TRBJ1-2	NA	TGTGCCAGCAGCTTGGTTTCTTGGGAGGCTAACTATGGCTACACCTTC	CASSLVSWEANYGYTF
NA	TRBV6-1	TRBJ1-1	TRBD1	TGTGCCAGCAGTCCACAGGGGGCGCCAATGAACACTGAAGCTTTCTTT	CASSPQGAPMNTEAFF
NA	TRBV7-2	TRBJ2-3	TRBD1	TGTGCCAGCAGCTTATCCCCGACAGGGCGCACAGATACGCAGTATTTT	CASSLSPTGRTDTQYF
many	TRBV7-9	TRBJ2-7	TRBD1	TGTGCCAGCAGCATCGGACAGGGCTACGAGCAGTACTTC	CASSIGQGYEQYF
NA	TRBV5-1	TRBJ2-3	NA	TGCGCCAGCAGCTTGAACCGGGACAAAAAGGGAGATACGCAGTATTTT	CASSLNRDKKGDTQYF
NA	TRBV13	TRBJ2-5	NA	TGTGCCAGCAGCCATGACGCCCAAGAGACCCAGTACTTC	CASSHDAQETQYF
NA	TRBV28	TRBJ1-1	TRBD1	TGTGCCAGTCATGACAGGGGCGTTGAGGCTTTCTTT	CASHDRGVEAFF
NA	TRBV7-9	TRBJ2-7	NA	TGTGCCAGCAGCTTACCAGACAGAGGCGGCCCTTACGAGCAGTACTTC	CASSLPDRGGPYEQYF
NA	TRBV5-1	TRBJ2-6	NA	TGCGCCAGCAGCCAGCGGACGGACCTCTCTGGGGCCAACGTCCTGACTTTC	CASSQRTDLSGANVLTF
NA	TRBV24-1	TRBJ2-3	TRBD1	TGTGCCACCAGTGATCTCCGGGACAGTATCACAGATACGCAGTATTTT	CATSDLRDSITDTQYF
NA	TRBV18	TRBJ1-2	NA	TGTGCCAGCTCACCAAAGGAATTGCACGCTGGCTACACCTTC	CASSPKELHAGYTF
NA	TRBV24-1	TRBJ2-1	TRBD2	TGTGCCGCCAGTGATTCCCCTTCGGGGGGAGGGCAGTTCTTC	CAASDSPSGGGQFF
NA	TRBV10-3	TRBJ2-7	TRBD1	TGTGCCATCATGGGGGGACAGGCCCCCTACGAGCAGTACTTC	CAIMGGQAPYEQYF
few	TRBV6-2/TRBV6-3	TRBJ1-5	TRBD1	TGTGCCAGCAGGGACAGGGTTACTAGCAATCAGCCCCAGCATTTT	CASRDRVTSNQPQHF
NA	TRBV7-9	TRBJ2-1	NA	TGTGCCAGCAGCTTAGCCCAAATAGGTGAGCAGTTCTTC	CASSLAQIGEQFF
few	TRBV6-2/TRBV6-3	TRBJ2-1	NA	TGTGCCAGCAGCCGCCCACCACTAGTCCCCTTTTCTCAGGAGCAGTTCTTC	CASSRPPLVPFSQEQFF
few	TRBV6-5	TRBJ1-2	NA	TGTGCCAGCAGTTACTCTCTGGAGGGCTTAAAGTATGGCTACACCTTC	CASSYSLEGLKYGYTF
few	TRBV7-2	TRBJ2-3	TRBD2	TGTGCCAGCAGCTTTAGCGGGGGGGCCCGGACAGATACGCAGTATTTT	CASSFSGGARTDTQYF
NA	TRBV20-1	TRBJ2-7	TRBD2	TGCAGTGCTAGTTGGGCCAGCGGGAGAATAGGGAACGAGCAGTACTTC	CSASWASGRIGNEQYF
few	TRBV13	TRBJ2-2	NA	TGTGCCAGCAGCTTCATCGTCCAACAGGGGAACACCGGGGAGCTGTTTTTT	CASSFIVQQGNTGELFF
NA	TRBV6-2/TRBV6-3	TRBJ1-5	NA	TGTGCCAGCAGTTACGGCCGGGGTTCGGGCAATCAGCCCCAGCATTTT	CASSYGRGSGNQPQHF
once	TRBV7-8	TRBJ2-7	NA	TGTGCCAGCAGCTTAGCGCTCTGGGGACAAGAGAGCGAGCAGTACTTC	CASSLALWGQESEQYF
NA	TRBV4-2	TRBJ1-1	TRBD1	TGTGCCAGCAGCCAAGATTCGAAACAGGGGAGGACTGAAGCTTTCTTT	CASSQDSKQGRTEAFF
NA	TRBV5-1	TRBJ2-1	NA	TGCGCCAGCAGCCCCTTTTTGACGGGGAGCTCCTACAATGAGCAGTTCTTC	CASSPFLTGSSYNEQFF
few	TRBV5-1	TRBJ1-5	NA	TGCGCCAGCAGCGACGGGGGATCAGGCAATCAGCCCCAGCATTTT	CASSDGGSGNQPQHF
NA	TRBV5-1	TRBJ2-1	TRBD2	TGCGCCAGCAGCTTGGTTCAGCGGGGGAACAATGAGCAGTTCTTC	CASSLVQRGNNEQFF
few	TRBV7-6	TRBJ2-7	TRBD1	TGTGCCAGCAGCTTAGATGGTGGACAGGGTGCCTACGAGCAGTACTTC	CASSLDGGQGAYEQYF